This TCR beta chain was captured in a study of T cell responses to AZD1222 COVID-19 vaccine (dated by TCRdb to about 2021). Background for the entire study: A total of 240 or so trial participants underwent TCR sequencing, of whom 207 had received two doses of AZD1222 and some 26 had received two doses of the MenACWY control vaccine. Enrollment into the trials was organized by age into subgroups of 18-55, 56-69 and 70-plus years, and those subgroups contained around 150, 28 and 57 TCR-sequenced participants, respectively.

The CDR3 regions of human TCRbeta chains were analyzed by immunosequencing. In the original analysis: Repertoire TCRs were checked for matches against a reference library of SARS-CoV-2-specific TCRs that had been generated using the MIRA antigen-specificity platform. Breadth was defined as the fraction of unique TCRs that were SARS-CoV-2-associated. Depth was defined as the fraction of total T cells that were SARS-CoV-2-associated. Using the MIRA data, each spike-specific TCR was assigned both to the spike region to which the TCR was reactive and to a CD4 or CD8 class. Log10-transformed breadth and depth values were compared by one-way ANOVA with Sidak's multiple comparisons tests. The clones in this table, taken by TCRdb from immuneACCESS, are in-frame only. Not every clone is retained; where verified, under half of the shortfall comes from an unresolved V gene, and the cause of the rest is unknown. V, J and clone size derive from that table, while D and trimming were established from the DNA sequence. The sample has about 150,000 clones on record, roughly nine tenths of them singletons. Jointly, the top ten make up 3.5% to 4% of the sample.

Points the paper makes about the study in general: Spike-specific TCR breadth and depth rose significantly after two AZD1222 doses compared with day 0 and with MenACWY recipients. CD4 TCRs associated with the vaccine covered the entire spike protein, and the dominant responses were in regions 160-218 and 743-854. In the small 56-69-year group, the increase in depth fell short of significance, most likely because of low power. Reportedly, almost half of the unique spike-specific TCRs recognized epitopes lying outside the regions that are mutated in the B.1.351 and B.1.1.7 variants. Participants were mostly white British and included more females than males, and it was suggested by the authors that clonal diversity may have been underestimated. Because no samples from the day 14 peak response were available, repertoires could be characterized only after the peak T cell response. Conclusions about previously exposed vaccinees were limited because only six AZD1222 recipients were SARS-CoV-2 seropositive at baseline.

CDR1 and CDR2, looked up from the germline V gene, are LGHNA and YNFKEQ. CDR3 length: 15 amino acids, cysteine to phenylalanine. Only the CDR3 DNA is retained, 45 bases long and in frame from the first base. V was cut back by 0 bases and J by 5 bases, leaving a gap of 10 bases between them. Concerning this clone: Its antigen is still unknown. Base qualities are not provided; no much larger clone lies one nucleotide away.

The time point label for this specimen denotes: about 28 days (+/-7) after the second vaccine dose. AZD1222 recipients with second doses at about 4 weeks or about 12 weeks were pooled, because spike-specific TCR depth and breadth did not differ between schedules. Vaccinee samples came from UK trials COV001 and COV002, including a single-blind randomized controlled phase 2/3 trial of AZD1222 (ChAdOx1 nCoV-19) in healthy adults. Trial participant PBMC samples were collected at day 0 and day 28 after the second dose for TCRbeta chain sequencing. This specimen consisted of peripheral blood, obtained 28 days after the second AZD1222 dose. The chain joins TRBV4-2 to TRBJ2-2; no D segment can be confidently identified. This receptor was obtained from an adult who received the AZD1222 COVID-19 vaccine. The CDR3 amino acid sequence is: CASSQEGWLTGELFF. The DNA sequence follows: TGTGCCAGCAGCCAAGAGGGGTGGTTAACCGGGGAGCTGTTTTTT.